The 6 T cell receptor beta chains listed next were all sequenced from one sample in a study of T cells in localized non-small cell lung cancer. Here immunoSEQ multiplex PCR was the method, and the copy in TCRdb shows in-frame clones only, minus some. The profile shows 35,000 to 50,000 clones, 79% of them singletons. The sequenced sample was PBMCs, obtained before any cancer treatment. The receptors were sampled from a woman aged 40-69 years with stage II squamous cell lung carcinoma.

The CDR3 sequence: CASSLGMVRGRGTDTQYF. CDR3 bases: TGTGCCAGCAGCTTGGGAATGGTTCGAGGGAGAGGCACAGATACGCAGTATTTT. The genes are TRBV5-5 and TRBJ2-3, with D perhaps TRBD2 (5 bases). This CDR3 has 18 amino acids. Germline V lookup: CDR1 SGHKS, CDR2 YYEKEE (reference sequence). The V end lost 0 bases, the J end lost 1 base, and 18 bases lay between the germline ends.

The chain uses TRBV11-1 and TRBJ2-4; D call uncertain. Between the trimmed V and J ends, which lost 5 bases and 3 bases, there was a span of 8 bases. CDR3 size: 13 residues. Germline V lookup: CDR1 SGHAT, CDR2 FQDESV (reference sequence). The CDR3 nucleotides read TGTGCCAGCAGCATGGCAGGCAAAAACATTCAGTACTTC. As protein: CASSMAGKNIQYF.

The chain is built from TRBV6-6 and TRBJ1-1; D is unclear. The V and J ends lost 2 bases and 4 bases respectively, with 5 bases between them. The CDR3 runs to 12 residues. Germline CDR1 MNHNY, CDR2 SVGAGI (reference sequence). The DNA of the CDR3 is TGTGCCAGCAGTTACATGGCCACTGAAGCTTTCTTT. Amino acids: CASSYMATEAFF.

This clone was detected ten times or more. The chain combines TRBV9 with TRBJ2-1; D is ambiguous. This CDR3 region has 15 residues. Trimming pared 2 bases from V and 1 base from J, leaving 10 bases between. Germline V gene lookup returns CDR1 SGDLS and CDR2 YYNGEE. This chain's CDR3 is CASSVYDSSYNEQFF. The CDR3 region has the DNA TGTGCCAGCAGCGTTTATGACTCATCCTACAATGAGCAGTTCTTC.

The chain employs TRBV11-2 and TRBJ2-3; D may match TRBD1 or TRBD2 (5 bases each). Trimming stripped 4 bases from V and 0 bases from J, with 8 bases between. CDR1 SGHAT and CDR2 FQNNGV come from the germline V gene. CDR3 length: 14 residues. CDR3: CASSSGASTDTQYF. DNA for the CDR3: TGTGCCAGCAGCTCCGGGGCTAGCACAGATACGCAGTATTTT.

The gene calls are TRBV5-1 and TRBJ2-5, with 9 bases that match TRBD1. Germline V gives CDR1 SGHRS, CDR2 YFSETQ. This CDR3 comprises 14 residues. Losses at the gene ends were 4 bases for V and 5 bases for J; bases not matched to a gene: 6. The CDR3 sequence: CASSNGTGRETQYF. CDR3 DNA: TGCGCCAGCAGCAACGGGACAGGGCGGGAGACCCAGTACTTC.